These 30 T cell receptor beta chains originate from one sample sequenced in a study of CD8+ T cells in alopecia areata. In each case, RNA was isolated and then reverse transcribed into cDNA as the sequencing template. The method was immunoSEQ multiplex PCR; TCRdb's version includes in-frame clones alone and lacks a portion of them. In the table there are around 200,000 clones, around three fifths of which are singletons. Treatment meaning: oral pan-JAK inhibitor, 5-10 mg twice daily. The starting material was CD8+ T cells sorted from blood, obtained at week 24, from a patient treated with tofacitinib. These receptors came from a human donor with alopecia areata.

This clone was detected a few times. This chain links TRBV7-9 with TRBJ1-6; no reliable D call. V was cut by 2 bases and J by 5 bases, with 16 bases left in between. The CDR3 is made up of 17 amino acids. The germline V gene has CDR1 SEHNR and CDR2 FQNEAQ (reference sequence). CDR3 nucleotides: TGTGCCAGCAGCTTATCTACGGGGATTTCGGATAATTCACCCCTCCACTTT. Translation gives CASSLSTGISDNSPLHF.

The chain has TRBV28 and TRBJ2-7; weak D call: TRBD2 (5 bases). The V gene lost 7 bases and the J gene lost 2 bases, with 12 bases spanning the gap. Per germline, CDR1 MDHEN and CDR2 SYDVKM. The CDR3 has 13 amino acids. The CDR3 protein is CASTQPRAYEQYF. The DNA for the CDR3 is TGTGCCAGCACCCAACCGAGGGCCTACGAGCAGTACTTC.

V is TRBV5-1 and J is TRBJ2-7, with D maybe TRBD2 (6 bases). V was clipped by 4 bases and J by 0 bases, with 14 bases between them. The germline V gene encodes CDR1 SGHRS and CDR2 YFSETQ. CDR3 length: 15 amino acids. Written as DNA, the CDR3 is TGCGCCAGCAGCCCACTGGACGGGAGCTCCTACGAGCAGTACTTC. Its translation is CASSPLDGSSYEQYF.

The V call is TRBV30, the J call TRBJ1-2; no clear D gene. V gave up 1 base and J gave up 0 bases, with 3 bases separating them. Germline V lookup: CDR1 GTSNPN, CDR2 SVGIG (reference sequence). This CDR3 comprises 12 residues. The CDR3 loop reads CAWSEANYGYTF. The CDR3 DNA reads as TGTGCCTGGAGTGAAGCTAACTATGGCTACACCTTC.

This clone was seen just once. The CDR3 is CAWIQVGRATEAFF. CDR3 in DNA: TGTGCCTGGATCCAGGTGGGCAGGGCCACTGAAGCTTTCTTT. The V call is TRBV30, the J call TRBJ1-1, with TRBD1 as a possible D gene (5 bases). V was pared by 4 bases and J by 4 bases, with 16 bases between. This CDR3 is built from 14 residues. Germline V gives CDR1 GTSNPN, CDR2 SVGIG (reference sequence).

A few counts support this clone. V is TRBV20-1 and J is TRBJ1-1; D ambiguous. The V gene's germline CDR1 is DFQATT and CDR2 SNEGSKA (reference sequence). This CDR3 is built from 9 residues. The CDR3, as DNA: TGCACCTGGGCTATTGGAGCTTTCTTT. It translates to CTWAIGAFF.

The V and J genes are TRBV29-1 and TRBJ1-2; the D gene is possibly TRBD1 (6 bases). This CDR3 contains 15 residues. Trimming pared 3 bases from V and 4 bases from J, leaving 18 bases between. Germline loops: CDR1 SQVTM, CDR2 ANQGSEA. The DNA of the CDR3 is TGCAGCGTTGAGATCCAGCTTCCGGGGGCCTATGGCTACACCTTC. Amino acids: CSVEIQLPGAYGYTF.

V and J are TRBV5-1 and TRBJ2-5, with 8 positions matching TRBD1. Looked up from germline, CDR1 is SGHRS and CDR2 is YFSETQ. V shed 2 bases and J 4 bases; nucleotides not matched to a gene: 1. CDR3 size: 13 residues. The CDR3 sequence is CASSFGTGETQYF. The CDR3, as DNA: TGCGCCAGCAGCTTTGGGACAGGAGAGACCCAGTACTTC.

The V gene is TRBV5-6, the J gene TRBJ2-1, with D perhaps matching TRBD2 (6 bases). The CDR3 contains 16 residues. The V end lost 0 bases, the J end lost 7 bases, and 17 bases lay between the germline ends. Germline-derived CDR1 and CDR2 are SGHDT and YYEEEE. CDR3 nucleotide sequence: TGTGCCAGCAGCTTGGCGCGGGGTAGCTTTGTGAATGAGCAGTTCTTC. It encodes CASSLARGSFVNEQFF.

The chain employs TRBV10-3 and TRBJ2-7; D is perhaps TRBD2 (7 bases). Germline CDR1 ENHRY, CDR2 SYGVKD. The germline V and J ends were trimmed by 10 bases and 7 bases, with 17 bases remaining between them. The CDR3 is made up of 12 amino acids. CDR3 in DNA: TGTGCCACCGGCGTGGGGGGGCGGGAGCAGTACTTC. Its translation is CATGVGGREQYF.

The chain employs TRBV6-5 and TRBJ1-3; 8 nucleotides line up with TRBD1. CDR1 and CDR2 (germline): MNHEY, SVGAGI. This CDR3 is built from 14 residues. The trim removed 6 bases at V and 1 base at J, leaving 2 bases unmatched. The DNA for the CDR3 is TGTGCCAGCAGGGACAGGGCGTCTGGAAACACCATATATTTT. It codes for CASRDRASGNTIYF.

This clone was observed a handful of times. CDR3: CASRQEYGGSYEQYF. The CDR3, as DNA: TGTGCCAGCAGGCAAGAGTACGGGGGGTCCTACGAGCAGTACTTC. J is TRBJ2-7 and V is TRBV11-2; 7 positions agree with TRBD2. Unmatched junction bases numbered 9, after V lost 6 bases and J lost 1 base. Germline loops: CDR1 SGHAT, CDR2 FQNNGV. CDR3 length: 15 amino acids.

This clone was seen a handful of times. The V gene is TRBV13, the J gene TRBJ1-2; D might be TRBD1 (5 bases). Germline loops: CDR1 PRHDT, CDR2 FYEKMQ (reference sequence). V dropped 0 bases and J dropped 5 bases, with 10 bases sitting between them. This CDR3 region has 14 residues. Here the CDR3 reads CASSLGRAVYGYTF. CDR3 nucleotides: TGTGCCAGCAGCTTAGGCAGGGCTGTATATGGCTACACCTTC.

The V call is TRBV4-2, the J call TRBJ1-6, with D hard to call. V was clipped by 4 bases and J by 0 bases, with 16 bases between them. The CDR3 consists of 18 residues. Germline V gene lookup returns CDR1 LGHNA and CDR2 YNFKEQ. The CDR3 sequence is CASSRARHLSSYNSPLHF. The CDR3 DNA follows: TGTGCCAGCAGCCGAGCTAGACACCTAAGCTCCTATAATTCACCCCTCCACTTT.

This rearrangement joins TRBV5-1 to TRBJ2-1; D gene uncertain. Per germline, CDR1 SGHRS and CDR2 YFSETQ. Trimming pared 0 bases from V and 6 bases from J, leaving 4 bases between. There are 12 residues in the CDR3. DNA for the CDR3: TGCGCCAGCAGCTTGGCCGCCAATGAGCAGTTCTTC. Translation gives CASSLAANEQFF.

The chain recombines TRBV29-1 with TRBJ1-2, with TRBD1 matching 8 bases. V shed 5 bases and J 5 bases; nucleotides not matched to a gene: 7. The CDR3 loop spans 13 amino acids. Germline CDR1 reads SQVTM; CDR2 reads ANQGSEA. The CDR3 reads CSVLNDRGYGYTF. In nucleotides, the CDR3 is TGCAGCGTTCTTAATGACAGGGGTTATGGCTACACCTTC.

V and J are TRBV7-9 and TRBJ2-1; 9 bases are shared with TRBD2. CDR3 length equals 16 residues. V lost 2 bases and J lost 3; bases outside the gene matches: 5. CDR1 and CDR2 (germline): SEHNR, FQNEAQ (reference sequence). CDR3: CASSLPGTSLYNEQFF. CDR3 nucleotides: TGTGCCAGCAGCTTACCGGGGACTAGCCTCTACAATGAGCAGTTCTTC. The whole variable domain, remainder taken from reference TRBV7-9 and TRBJ2-1, is DTGVSQNPRHKITKRGQNVTFRCDPISEHNRLYWYRQTLGQGPEFLTYFQNEAQLEKSRLLSDRFSAERPKGSFSTLEIQRTEQGDSAMYLCASSLPGTSLYNEQFFGPGTRLTVL.

The chain's CDR3 is CASSEVTDSLWSPLHF. CDR3 bases: TGTGCCAGCAGTGAAGTCACAGATTCCCTTTGGTCACCCCTCCACTTT. This rearrangement joins TRBV25-1 to TRBJ1-6; D is unclear. CDR1 and CDR2 (germline): MGHDK, SYGVNS. Trimming left V 2 bases short and J 10 bases short, with 18 bases between. The CDR3 extends over 16 amino acids.

The chain recombines TRBV4-1 with TRBJ1-5; no firm D call. The CDR3 consists of 13 residues. CDR1 and CDR2 from the germline V gene are MGHRA and YSYEKL. V dropped 1 base and J dropped 7 bases, with 8 bases sitting between them. CDR3 in DNA: TGCGCCAGCAGCCAAGCCCTGGGCCAGCCCCAGCATTTT. It specifies CASSQALGQPQHF.

The V and J genes are TRBV27 and TRBJ2-2; 7 bases are a match to TRBD1. This CDR3 region has 15 residues. V lost 3 bases and J lost 4; bases outside the gene matches: 5. CDR1 MNHEY and CDR2 SMNVEV come from the germline V gene (reference sequence). CDR3 sequence: CASSFRDRATGELFF. CDR3 DNA sequence: TGTGCCAGCAGTTTCCGGGACAGAGCCACCGGGGAGCTGTTTTTT.

V and J are TRBV2 and TRBJ2-7; no definite D call. Germline lookup yields CDR1 SNHLY and CDR2 FYNNEI. Trimming took 4 bases from V and 5 from J, leaving 9 bases between them. The CDR3 totals 12 residues. CDR3 DNA: TGTGCCAGCAGTGGGGCACCGGACGAGCAGTACTTC. It encodes CASSGAPDEQYF. Based on the CDR3 plus reference TRBV2 and TRBJ2-7, the full variable domain is EPEVTQTPSHQVTQMGQEVILRCVPISNHLYFYWYRQILGQKVEFLVSFYNNEISEKSEIFDDQFSVERPDGSNFTLKIRSTKLEDSAMYFCASSGAPDEQYFGPGTRLTVT.

This chain links TRBV27 with TRBJ1-2; TRBD1 is a possible D gene (6 bases). Germline-derived CDR1 and CDR2 are MNHEY and SMNVEV (reference sequence). CDR3 length: 16 residues. The V and J ends lost 1 base and 2 bases respectively, with 14 bases between them. In DNA, the CDR3 is TGTGCCAGCAGTTTATTCCCGGGGGCTGACAACTATGGCTACACCTTC. Translated: CASSLFPGADNYGYTF.

V usage is TRBV7-9 and J usage is TRBJ2-7; 7 nucleotides match TRBD1. Trimming removed 5 bases from V and 0 bases from J; junction bases left unmatched: 19. The CDR3 spans 19 residues. Looked up from germline, CDR1 is SEHNR and CDR2 is FQNEAQ (reference sequence). The CDR3 here is CASSAKRGNTGASSYEQYF. The CDR3 DNA sequence: TGTGCCAGCAGCGCCAAGAGGGGGAACACAGGGGCCAGCTCCTACGAGCAGTACTTC.

The chain joins TRBV9 to TRBJ1-6; D is undetermined. CDR3 length: 15 amino acids. Germline CDR1 SGDLS, CDR2 YYNGEE. V lost 3 bases and J 7 bases, leaving 14 bases between the germline ends. CDR3 DNA: TGTGCCAGCAGCGGACGAACAACGAGGAATTCACCCCTCCACTTT. Translating gives CASSGRTTRNSPLHF.

V and J are TRBV7-9 and TRBJ2-5; the D is unclear. The germline gives CDR1 SEHNR, CDR2 FQNEAQ (reference sequence). There are 12 residues in the CDR3. V was shortened by 3 bases and J by 5 bases, with 7 bases between the two germline ends. The CDR3 sequence: CASSFWSETQYF. CDR3 sequence (DNA): TGTGCCAGCAGCTTCTGGTCCGAGACCCAGTACTTC.

This sequence joins TRBV6-5 and TRBJ2-5, with D maybe TRBD2 (5 bases). CDR1 is MNHEY and CDR2 is SVGAGI in the germline V gene. The ends were cut back, 2 bases at V and 2 bases at J, with 15 bases in the middle. This CDR3 region has 16 residues. CDR3 sequence reads: CASSYGPPGNQETQYF. In DNA form, the CDR3 reads TGTGCCAGCAGTTACGGGCCTCCCGGGAATCAAGAGACCCAGTACTTC.

This clone was seen a single time. V gene TRBV30 combines with J gene TRBJ2-7; no clear D gene. V lost 6 bases and J lost 1, with 7 bases in between. The germline V gene encodes CDR1 GTSNPN and CDR2 SVGIG (reference sequence). The CDR3 spans 11 residues. The CDR3 reads CACQESYEQYF. The CDR3 DNA reads TGTGCCTGCCAGGAATCCTACGAGCAGTACTTC. Together with reference TRBV30 and TRBJ2-7, the CDR3 gives the full variable domain: SQTIHQWPATLVQPVGSPLSLECTVEGTSNPNLYWYRQAAGRGLQLLFYSVGIGQISSEVPQNLSASRPQDRQFILSSKKLLLSDSGFYLCACQESYEQYFGPGTRLTVT.

This clone occurred a few times. The chain uses TRBV7-2 and TRBJ2-3, with D perhaps matching TRBD2 (5 bases). Trimming removed 0 bases at V and 2 bases at J, with 12 bases between. Looked up from germline, CDR1 is SGHTA and CDR2 is FQGNSA. This CDR3 is 16 amino acids long. The CDR3 reads CASSLAEDSYTDTQYF. CDR3 DNA: TGTGCCAGCAGCTTAGCGGAGGACTCCTACACAGATACGCAGTATTTT. Full variable domain (rest looked up from reference TRBV7-2 and TRBJ2-3): GAGVSQSPSNKVTEKGKDVELRCDPISGHTALYWYRQSLGQGLEFLIYFQGNSAPDKSGLPSDRFSAERTGGSVSTLTIQRTQQEDSAVYLCASSLAEDSYTDTQYFGPGTRLTVL.

Of note for this clone: The sample holds other DNA sequences that translate to the same CDR3. This chain connects TRBV27 to TRBJ1-1; 8 positions match TRBD1. The V and J ends lost 5 bases and 1 base, in that order; junction bases with no gene match: 6. The germline V gene encodes CDR1 MNHEY and CDR2 SMNVEV (reference sequence). This CDR3 has 15 amino acids. This CDR3 is CASSLGTGANTEAFF. CDR3 in DNA: TGTGCCAGCAGTCTAGGGACAGGCGCGAACACTGAAGCTTTCTTT.

CDR3 loop: CASSPGGGRDDEQFF. CDR3 nucleotide sequence: TGTGCCAGCAGCCCGGGGGGGGGCCGCGACGATGAGCAGTTCTTC. V gene TRBV7-2 combines with J gene TRBJ2-1, with 8 bases aligning to TRBD2. V trimming: 5 bases; J trimming: 8 bases; junction bases outside the gene matches: 11. The germline CDR1 and CDR2 sequences are SGHTA and FQGNSA. This CDR3 is built from 15 residues.